This TCR beta chain was observed in a study of T cell changes during pregnancy in multiple sclerosis. CDR1 and CDR2 from the germline V gene are SNHLY and FYNNEI. This CDR3 spans 15 amino acids. V dropped 9 bases and J dropped 6; count of bases not matched to a gene: 12. Repertoires were generated with immunoSEQ multiplex PCR, while TCRdb's copy carries only in-frame clones and drops some. The table includes some 41,000 clones, nearly 90% detected once. The TCR comes from a female donor with multiple sclerosis, enrolled in a pregnancy study. Sequencing was performed on CD4+ T cells from peripheral blood mononuclear cells, taken after pregnancy. The rearrangement uses TRBV2 and TRBJ2-3, with 10 nucleotides matching TRBD1. CDR3 nucleotides: TGTGCCAGTTCCTTCCGGGACAGGGGCAAGGATACGCAGTATTTT. Translated, it gives CASSFRDRGKDTQYF.